Sequencing of this T cell receptor (beta chain) was carried out in a study of response to subunit inactivated influenza vaccine. Germline CDR1 is ENHRY and CDR2 is SYGVKD. The CDR3 sequence is 13 residues long. V was cut by 4 bases and J by 3 bases, with 7 bases left in between. One entry per CDR3 protein results from TCRdb running MiXCR on the RT-PCR reads. The data show about 780,000 distinct CDR3 sequences, with about 18% seen just once and under 13% held by the top ten. Source: PBMCs from blood, taken more than 4 days after vaccination. This receptor was obtained from a man aged 50-59 years who received an inactivated influenza vaccine. The chain employs TRBV10-3 and TRBJ1-5; D gene uncertain. The CDR3 DNA follows: TGTGCCATCAGTGCCACAGTCAATCAGCCCCAGCATTTT. It yields the protein CAISATVNQPQHF.